The 15 T cell receptor beta chains given below trace back to one sample, sequenced in a study of T cells after yellow fever vaccination. Each CDR3 protein is one row after TCRdb ran MiXCR on the 5' RACE reads. There are 300,000 to 350,000 distinct CDR3 sequences in the sample; roughly 7.5% occur only once, and approximately 18% lies in the top ten. Sequenced here: PBMCs, sampled about 41 days after the first yellow fever vaccination. Receptors originate from a man between 18 and 35 years old who received the YFV17D yellow fever vaccine.

The genes are TRBV2 and TRBJ1-2, with a possible D match to TRBD1 (6 bases). This CDR3 has 15 residues. V was trimmed by 2 bases and J by 0 bases, leaving 10 bases between them. Germline CDR1 is SNHLY and CDR2 is FYNNEI. The CDR3 region is CASSESWTANYGYTF. The CDR3 DNA is TGTGCCAGCAGTGAATCCTGGACAGCTAACTATGGCTACACCTTC.

This clonotype came up a few times. The V call is TRBV28, the J call TRBJ2-1; TRBD1 is a possible D gene (5 bases). The CDR3 has 15 amino acids. CDR1 MDHEN and CDR2 SYDVKM come from the germline V gene. Trimming stripped 3 bases from V and 5 bases from J, with 14 bases between. The CDR3 is CASSFQGFGNNEQFF. CDR3 DNA sequence: TGTGCCAGCAGTTTCCAGGGCTTTGGAAACAATGAGCAGTTCTTC.

The chain has TRBV5-4 and TRBJ2-2; unclear D gene. CDR1 and CDR2 from the germline V gene are SGHNT and YYREEE (reference sequence). Trimming stripped 0 bases from V and 7 bases from J, with 10 bases between. CDR3 length: 14 residues. The DNA for the CDR3 is TGTGCCAGCAGCTTGGATGCTGGGAACGGGGAGCTGTTTTTT. Encoded protein: CASSLDAGNGELFF.

V and J are TRBV7-9 and TRBJ1-2; D is ambiguous. The CDR3 runs 11 residues. Germline CDR1 and CDR2: SEHNR and FQNEAQ (reference sequence). Trimming removed 5 bases at V and 7 bases at J, with 8 bases between. The CDR3 DNA follows: TGTGCCAGCAGCCCCGAATTTGGCTACACCTTC. Translation: CASSPEFGYTF.

The chain uses TRBV6-1 and TRBJ1-5; 9 nucleotides match TRBD1. CDR1 MNHNS and CDR2 SASEGT come from the germline V gene. Unmatched junction bases numbered 9, after V lost 6 bases and J lost 6 bases. The CDR3 is made up of 15 amino acids. CDR3 loop: CASSRGTGFAQPQHF. The CDR3 DNA reads TGTGCCAGCAGCCGTGGGACAGGGTTCGCTCAGCCCCAGCATTTT.

The rearrangement joins TRBV5-1 to TRBJ2-7; D is unclear. Germline V gives CDR1 SGHRS, CDR2 YFSETQ. V was clipped by 0 bases and J by 7 bases, with 14 bases between them. The CDR3 is made up of 14 amino acids. CDR3 sequence reads: CASSLDPASGEQYF. In DNA form, the CDR3 reads TGCGCCAGCAGCTTGGACCCGGCATCTGGTGAGCAGTACTTC.

The gene calls are TRBV4-1 and TRBJ2-7; 7 bases agree with TRBD1. Trimming cost V 1 base and J 1 base; bases outside gene matches: 10. The germline gives CDR1 MGHRA, CDR2 YSYEKL. CDR3 length: 17 amino acids. For the CDR3, the DNA is TGCGCCAGCAGCCAAGGGAAGCTGGGACAGAGATCCTACGAGCAGTACGTC. Translation: CASSQGKLGQRSYEQYV.

The gene calls are TRBV12-3 or TRBV12-4 and TRBJ2-1; D unclear. Trimming removed 6 bases from V and 8 bases from J, with 14 bases in between. The CDR3 loop spans 13 amino acids. The CDR3 protein is CASRLSNGDEQFF. Written as DNA, the CDR3 is TGTGCCAGCAGGCTCTCTAATGGTGATGAGCAGTTCTTC.

This clonotype was detected ten times or more. The chain links TRBV5-6 to TRBJ1-1, with D maybe TRBD1 (6 bases). The germline V gene has CDR1 SGHDT and CDR2 YYEEEE. V was pared by 2 bases and J by 4 bases, with 9 bases between. The CDR3 runs 13 residues. The CDR3 sequence: CASSLLGGTEAFF. The CDR3 region has the DNA TGTGCCAGCAGCTTACTAGGGGGCACTGAAGCTTTCTTT.

This clonotype was picked up many times. The rearrangement uses TRBV7-9 and TRBJ2-1; a possible D gene is TRBD2 (6 bases). V was trimmed by 4 bases and J by 6 bases, leaving 10 bases between them. Germline V gives CDR1 SEHNR, CDR2 FQNEAQ (reference sequence). The CDR3 sequence is 13 residues long. The CDR3 loop is CASSSTGGNEQFF. CDR3 in DNA: TGTGCCAGCAGCTCGACCGGGGGCAATGAGCAGTTCTTC.

This clonotype turned up a few times. The chain joins TRBV7-9 to TRBJ2-7; 8 nucleotides agree with TRBD1. This CDR3 is 15 amino acids long. CDR1 is SEHNR and CDR2 is FQNEAQ in the germline V gene (reference sequence). Trimming took 1 base from V and 5 from J; bases not matched to a gene: 7. In DNA form, the CDR3 reads TGTGCCAGCAGCTTAGGAGGACAGGGCTGGAACGAGCAGTACTTC. It codes for CASSLGGQGWNEQYF. Full variable domain (outside the CDR3, taken from reference TRBV7-9 and TRBJ2-7): DTGVSQNPRHKITKRGQNVTFRCDPISEHNRLYWYRQTLGQGPEFLTYFQNEAQLEKSRLLSDRFSAERPKGSFSTLEIQRTEQGDSAMYLCASSLGGQGWNEQYFGPGTRLTVT.

This clonotype was detected only a few times. The J gene is TRBJ2-3, the V gene TRBV12-3 or TRBV12-4; D unresolved. The CDR3 length is 11 residues. Trimming removed 6 bases from V and 7 bases from J, with 8 bases in between. The CDR3 DNA reads TGTGCCAGCAGCGTAATGAATACGCAGTATTTT. Protein product: CASSVMNTQYF.

This clonotype came up many times. This chain uses TRBV10-3 with TRBJ1-2, with 8 bases matching TRBD1. There are 15 residues in the CDR3. Germline V gives CDR1 ENHRY, CDR2 SYGVKD. J lost 4 bases, V lost 3 bases, and 7 bases had no gene match. The CDR3 DNA follows: TGTGCCATCAGTGACGTTCGACAGGGGAGCTATGGCTACACCTTC. It encodes CAISDVRQGSYGYTF.

The V call is TRBV7-2, the J call TRBJ2-2, with D possibly TRBD1 on 5 matching bases. Trimming removed 6 bases at V and 2 bases at J, with 10 bases between. Germline V gives CDR1 SGHTA, CDR2 FQGNSA. The CDR3 has 14 amino acids. Here the CDR3 DNA reads TGTGCCAGCAGGTCAGGGTTTAACACCGGGGAGCTGTTTTTT. This sequence encodes CASRSGFNTGELFF.

The V call is TRBV27, the J call TRBJ2-5; D is perhaps TRBD2 (7 bases). The V end was cut by 5 bases, the J end by 7 bases, with 20 bases between. CDR1 and CDR2 from the germline V gene are MNHEY and SMNVEV (reference sequence). The CDR3 runs to 15 residues. The CDR3 DNA reads TGTGCCAGCAGTCTGTCTTGGCGGGGGCCGGGGACCCAGTACTTC. Its translation is CASSLSWRGPGTQYF.